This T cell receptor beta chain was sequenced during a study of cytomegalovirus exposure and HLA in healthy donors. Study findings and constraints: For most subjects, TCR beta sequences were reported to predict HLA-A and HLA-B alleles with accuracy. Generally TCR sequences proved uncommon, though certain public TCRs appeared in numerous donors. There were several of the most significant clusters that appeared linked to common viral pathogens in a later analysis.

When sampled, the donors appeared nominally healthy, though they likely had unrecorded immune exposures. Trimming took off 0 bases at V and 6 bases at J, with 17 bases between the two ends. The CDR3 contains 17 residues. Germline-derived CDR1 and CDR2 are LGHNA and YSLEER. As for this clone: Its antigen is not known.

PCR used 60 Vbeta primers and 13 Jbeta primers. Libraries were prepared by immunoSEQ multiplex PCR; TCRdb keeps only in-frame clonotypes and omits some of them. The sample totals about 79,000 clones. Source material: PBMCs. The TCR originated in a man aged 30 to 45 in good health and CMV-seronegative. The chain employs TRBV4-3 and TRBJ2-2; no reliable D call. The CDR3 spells CASSQEASIQIPGELFF. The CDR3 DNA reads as TGCGCCAGCAGCCAAGAAGCTTCTATCCAAATCCCCGGGGAGCTGTTTTTT.